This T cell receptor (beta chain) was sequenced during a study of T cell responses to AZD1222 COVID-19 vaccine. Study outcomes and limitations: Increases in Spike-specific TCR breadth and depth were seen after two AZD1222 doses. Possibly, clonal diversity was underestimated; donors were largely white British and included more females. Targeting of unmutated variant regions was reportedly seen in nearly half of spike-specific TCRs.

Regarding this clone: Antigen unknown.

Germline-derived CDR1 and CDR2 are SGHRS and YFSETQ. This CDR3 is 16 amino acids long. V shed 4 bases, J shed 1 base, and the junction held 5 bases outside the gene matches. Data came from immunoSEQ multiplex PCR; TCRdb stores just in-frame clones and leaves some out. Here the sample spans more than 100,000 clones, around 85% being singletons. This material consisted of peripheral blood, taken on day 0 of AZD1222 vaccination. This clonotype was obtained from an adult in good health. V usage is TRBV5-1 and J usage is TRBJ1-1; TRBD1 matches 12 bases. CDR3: CASSRGQGAENTEAFF. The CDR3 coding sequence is TGCGCCAGCAGCCGGGGACAGGGGGCTGAGAACACTGAAGCTTTCTTT.